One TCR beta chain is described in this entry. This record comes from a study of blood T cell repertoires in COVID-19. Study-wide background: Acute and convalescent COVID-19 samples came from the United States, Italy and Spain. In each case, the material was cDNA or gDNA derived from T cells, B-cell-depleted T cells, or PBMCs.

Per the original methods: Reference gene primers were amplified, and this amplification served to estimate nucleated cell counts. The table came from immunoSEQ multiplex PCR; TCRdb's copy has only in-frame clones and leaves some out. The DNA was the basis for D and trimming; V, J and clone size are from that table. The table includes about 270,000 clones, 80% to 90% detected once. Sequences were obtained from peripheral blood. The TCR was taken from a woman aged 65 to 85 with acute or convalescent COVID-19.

DNA for the CDR3: TGTGCCAGCAGTTACGAGCGGTCGCGGGCTGAAGCTTTCTTT. Protein sequence: CASSYERSRAEAFF. The chain joins TRBV6-5 to TRBJ1-1; D gene uncertain. The germline V and J ends were trimmed by 2 bases and 6 bases, with 13 bases remaining between them. Looked up from germline, CDR1 is MNHEY and CDR2 is SVGAGI. The CDR3 totals 14 residues.